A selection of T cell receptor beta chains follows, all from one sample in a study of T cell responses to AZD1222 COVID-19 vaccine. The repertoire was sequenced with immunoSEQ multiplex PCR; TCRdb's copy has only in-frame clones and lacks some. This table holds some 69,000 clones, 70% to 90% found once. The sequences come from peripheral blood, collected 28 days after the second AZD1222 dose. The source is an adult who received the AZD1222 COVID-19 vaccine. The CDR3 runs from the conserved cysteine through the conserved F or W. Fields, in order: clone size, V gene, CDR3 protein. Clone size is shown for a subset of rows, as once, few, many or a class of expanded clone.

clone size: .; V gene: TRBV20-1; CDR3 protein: CSASSLPYEQYF
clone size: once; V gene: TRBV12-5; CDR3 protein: CASGLASGQVRYGYTF
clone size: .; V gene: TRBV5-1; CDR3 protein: CASSLDVLAGQTDTQYF
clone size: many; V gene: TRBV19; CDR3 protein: CASSINRHPYEQYF
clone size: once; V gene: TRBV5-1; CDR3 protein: CASRSKDGGTDTQYF
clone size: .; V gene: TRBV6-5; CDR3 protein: CASSYSGQGNNEQFF
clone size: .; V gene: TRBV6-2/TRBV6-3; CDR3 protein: CASSLRTEEAFF
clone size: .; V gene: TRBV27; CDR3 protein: CASIFAGELFF
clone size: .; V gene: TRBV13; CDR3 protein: CASSLVTSGANEQFF
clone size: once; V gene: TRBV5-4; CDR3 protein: CASSLGLAGVNEQFF
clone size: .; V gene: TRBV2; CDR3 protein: CASSVTAGNEAFF
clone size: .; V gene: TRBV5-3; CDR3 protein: CARSLCLLGELAKNIQYF
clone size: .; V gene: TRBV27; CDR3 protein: CASSSIIPTGVYNSPLHF
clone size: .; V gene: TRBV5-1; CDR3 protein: CASSIAGIDNEQYF
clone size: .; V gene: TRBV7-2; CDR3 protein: CASSEAGGGNEQFF
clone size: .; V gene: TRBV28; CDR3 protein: CASSFSGGRTDTQYF
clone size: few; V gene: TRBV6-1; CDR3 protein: CASSETAEAFF